This TCR beta chain was retrieved from a study of T-cell memory formation after mild COVID-19. Turning to the study itself: For the most part, TCR clusters were specific to one donor. Overall study findings and caveats: Clones that shrank (day 15 to 85) were balanced CD4/CD8, whereas later expanders leaned CD4+. Those CD4+ clones that contracted were mainly in CM and EM (CD8+ ones in EMRA).

This clonotype was found a few times. The antigen is unknown. This CDR3 comprises 12 residues. Germline V gene data show CDR1 as SGHTA and CDR2 as FQGNSA. The J segment lost 10 bases and the V segment lost 1 base, leaving 2 bases of the junction unmatched. With constant-segment primers, 5'RACE yielded cDNA libraries of TCR alpha and TCR beta that carried sample barcodes and UMIs. Each CDR3 protein is one row after TCRdb ran MiXCR on the 5' RACE reads. Among about 390,000 distinct CDR3 sequences listed, approximately 15% were seen once. The sample taken for sequencing was PBMCs or a T cell subset sorted from them (not recorded which). The source is a man aged 18 to 30 who had mild COVID-19 (a few samples of this study predate the infection). Cell type and time point are not known. The chain recombines TRBV7-2 with TRBJ1-2; 8 bases are a match to TRBD1. For the CDR3, the DNA is TGTGCCAGCAGCTTAGACCAGGGGGCCTACACCTTC. Translation: CASSLDQGAYTF.